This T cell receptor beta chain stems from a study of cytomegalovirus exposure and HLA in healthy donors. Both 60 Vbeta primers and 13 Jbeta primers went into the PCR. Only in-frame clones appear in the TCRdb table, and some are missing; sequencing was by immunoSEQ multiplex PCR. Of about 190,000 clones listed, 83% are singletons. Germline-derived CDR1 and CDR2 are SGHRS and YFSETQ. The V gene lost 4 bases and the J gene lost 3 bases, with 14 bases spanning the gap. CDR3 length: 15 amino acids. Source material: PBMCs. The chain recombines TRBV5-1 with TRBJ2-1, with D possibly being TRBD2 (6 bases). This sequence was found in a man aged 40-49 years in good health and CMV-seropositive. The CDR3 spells CASSEEGSDYNEQFF. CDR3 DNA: TGCGCCAGCAGCGAGGAGGGGTCGGACTACAATGAGCAGTTCTTC.